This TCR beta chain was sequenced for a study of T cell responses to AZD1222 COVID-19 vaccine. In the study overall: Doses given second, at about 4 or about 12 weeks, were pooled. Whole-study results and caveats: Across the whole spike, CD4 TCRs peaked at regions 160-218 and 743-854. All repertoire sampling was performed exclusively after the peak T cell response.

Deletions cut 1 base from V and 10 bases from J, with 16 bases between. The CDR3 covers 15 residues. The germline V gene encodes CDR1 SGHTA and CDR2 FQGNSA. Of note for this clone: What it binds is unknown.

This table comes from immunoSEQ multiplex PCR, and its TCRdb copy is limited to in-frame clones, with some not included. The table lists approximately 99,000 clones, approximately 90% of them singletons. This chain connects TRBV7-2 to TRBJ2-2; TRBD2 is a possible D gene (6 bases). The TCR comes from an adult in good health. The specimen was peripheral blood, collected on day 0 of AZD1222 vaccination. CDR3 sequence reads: CASSLGRDSREELFF. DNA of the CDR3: TGTGCCAGCAGCTTAGGGCGGGACTCACGTGAGGAGCTGTTTTTT.